What follows describes a single TCR beta chain. Its antigen is unknown. Base qualities were left out, and no much larger clone turns up one base away. Sequences SGHDN (CDR1) and FVKESK (CDR2) are obtained from the germline V gene. Compared with germline, V lacks 4 bases and J lacks 6 bases; bases without a gene match: 10. Measured from the cysteine to the phenylalanine, the CDR3 is 15 residues long. CDR3 DNA is the only sequence kept; it has 45 bases, read in frame from the first base. Patients with autoimmune disease history or receiving systemic immunosuppression were excluded from the trial. Peripheral blood for TCR sequencing was collected from all dose cohorts at baseline, on cycle 4 day 1, and on cycle 7 day 1. Samples came from an open-label, multicenter, first-in-human phase I dose-escalation trial of ivuxolimab. Adults with locally advanced or metastatic melanoma, renal cell carcinoma, hepatocellular carcinoma or head and neck squamous cell carcinoma were enrolled in the trial. Before TCR sequencing, CD4+ T cells and CD8+ T cells were sorted from peripheral blood as separate populations.

This record comes from a study of OX40 agonist ivuxolimab in advanced cancers. About the investigation overall: The costimulatory receptor OX40 (CD134) was targeted by ivuxolimab, a fully human IgG2 agonistic monoclonal antibody. Among the roughly 52 dose-escalation patients, about 20 had hepatocellular carcinoma, 15 or so melanoma, 9 renal cell carcinoma and 9 head and neck cancer. Prior anti-PD-1, anti-PD-L1 or anti-CTLA-4 therapy was permitted, and checkpoint inhibitors had been received by around 39% of dose-escalation patients. The paper describes the monotherapy dose-escalation part (N of about 50 patients) of the phase I trial of ivuxolimab. In the dose-escalation cohort, 75% to 90% of patients were male, and the mean age was 60 years with a range of about 20 to 79. Intravenous ivuxolimab was administered to patients every 2 weeks at six dose levels: 0.01, 0.1, 0.3, 1.5, 3 and 10 mg/kg. Partial responses occurred in three dose-escalation patients, of whom one had hepatocellular carcinoma and two had cutaneous melanoma. Peripheral TCRbeta sequencing was intended to test whether TCR sequence diversity was altered and clonal T-cell expansion was caused by ivuxolimab.

To sequence the TCRbeta CDR3 region, genomic DNA was isolated from the sorted cells. TCRbeta CDR3 regions were sequenced using the immunoSEQ Assay. Imported from immuneACCESS, the table was reduced by TCRdb to in-frame sequences with V and J called. These copies leave out some clones; in studies compared against another copy, an unresolved V gene accounts for under half, and the cause of the remainder is not known. This sample lists tens of thousands of clones; 75% to 90% were detected once. The ten top clones hold about 12% of the sample. What the authors observed across the whole study: After ivuxolimab, CD8+ T cells had more expanded clones than CD4+ T cells on average. At doses of 0.1 to 3.0 mg/kg, clonal expansion of both CD4+ and CD8+ T cells in blood was seen between baseline and week 6. In partial responders in the 0.1-3.0 mg/kg groups, normalized peripheral clonal expansion was found to be among the lowest, especially among CD8+ T cells. Low levels of normalized T-cell clonal expansion were also seen in some nonresponding patients. Antigen specificity was not determined for the clonally expanded peripheral T cells.

The chain was built from TRBV14 and TRBJ2-3; 7 bases in the middle match TRBD1. The sequencing here drew on CD4+ or CD8+ T cells sorted from blood, taken in a trial of the OX40 agonist ivuxolimab. The receptor comes from an adult with an advanced solid tumor such as melanoma, head and neck, liver or kidney cancer. The DNA is TGTGCCAGCAGCCTACAAACAGGGGTCCCCGATACGCAGTATTTT. It translates to CASSLQTGVPDTQYF.